This TCR beta chain was documented in a study of blood T cell repertoires in COVID-19. Study-wide background: COVID-19 samples from acute and convalescent phases originated in the United States, Italy and Spain. Sources were T cells, B-cell-depleted T cells, or PBMCs; the material itself was cDNA or gDNA.

The V and J ends lost 0 bases and 3 bases, in that order; junction bases with no gene match: 6. This CDR3 is 16 amino acids long. From germline, CDR1 is LGHNA and CDR2 YSLEER. Original processing methods: Estimation of nucleated cell counts was performed using reference gene primer amplification. Sequenced by immunoSEQ multiplex PCR; TCRdb stores in-frame clones only, minus some. V, J and clone size derive from that table, while D and trimming were established from the DNA sequence. Counted here are 170,000 or so clones, around three quarters occurring once; the ten biggest clones make up 6.5%. This TCR derives from a man aged 65 to 85 with active or convalescent COVID-19. The chain combines TRBV4-3 with TRBJ2-7; 9 positions agree with TRBD1. The sample was peripheral blood. In DNA, the CDR3 is TGCGCCAGCAGCCAAGATACGGGACAGGGTATCTACGAGCAGTACTTC. The encoded protein is CASSQDTGQGIYEQYF.